This T cell receptor (beta chain) comes out of a study of blood T cell repertoires in COVID-19. Study-wide context: Sites in the United States, Italy and Spain provided acute and convalescent COVID-19 samples.

Methods used by the authors: Nucleated cell number was recorded as an estimate derived from reference gene primer amplification. The protocol was immunoSEQ multiplex PCR, while the TCRdb copy is restricted to in-frame clones and leaves out a portion. That table supplies the V and J calls and clone size; D and trimming were determined from the DNA. The sample includes 320,000 or so clones, about 90% of them seen just once. CDR1 and CDR2 from the germline V gene are SNHLY and FYNNEI. The CDR3 runs 12 residues. V lost 4 bases and J 12 bases, leaving 15 bases between the germline ends. Participant age was about 18 to 89 years, and participants resided in roughly 25 US areas. Donors of Cohort 3 who recovered were those that had two negative PCRs, clearance, or symptom resolution.

This TCR was sampled from a woman aged 25 to 45 who had recovered from COVID-19. The chain joins TRBV2 to TRBJ1-1, with D uncertain. Sequenced material: PBMCs or T cells enriched from blood (not recorded which). The CDR3 region is CASSVDTSEPFF. Written as DNA, the CDR3 is TGTGCCAGCAGTGTCGACACATCCGAGCCTTTCTTT.